A selection of T cell receptor beta chains follows, all from one sample in a study of blood T cell repertoires in COVID-19. Sequencing was performed with immunoSEQ multiplex PCR; in TCRdb, only in-frame clones are kept and a portion is missing. This table holds under 200,000 clones, 88% found once. Specimen: PBMCs or T cells enriched from blood (not recorded which). The receptors were sampled from a woman in her fifties or sixties who had recovered from COVID-19. The CDR3 runs from the conserved cysteine through the conserved F or W. The D gene is left open where the match is weak. A row's size may be missing; if present it is once, few, many or a size class.

clone_size d_call j_call v_call cdr3_nt cdr3_aa
. . TRBJ2-3 TRBV5-1 TGCGCCAGCAGCTTGGAGCTTAGCACAGATACGCAGTATTTT CASSLELSTDTQYF
. . TRBJ1-4 TRBV5-1 TGCGCCAGCAGATTGGCCCAGGGAAGGGGTGAAAAACTGTTTTTT CASRLAQGRGEKLFF
. . TRBJ1-1 TRBV9 TGTGCCAGCAGCGTAAGGCAACGGGACACTGAAGCTTTCTTT CASSVRQRDTEAFF
. . TRBJ2-5 TRBV5-1 TGCGCCAGCAGCTTACTAGGTCGGCAAGAGACCCAGTACTTC CASSLLGRQETQYF
. TRBD1 TRBJ1-5 TRBV6-5 TGTGCCAGCAGTTACACAGGGGCCAACAATCAGCCCCAGCATTTT CASSYTGANNQPQHF
. TRBD2 TRBJ2-1 TRBV11-2 TGTGCCAGCAGCTTAGCTAGCGGGCCCTACAATGAGCAGTTCTTC CASSLASGPYNEQFF
. . TRBJ2-1 TRBV11-2 TGTGCCAGCAGCGACAGGGGAGGGAATGAGCAGTTCTTC CASSDRGGNEQFF
once . TRBJ2-7 TRBV6-4 TGTGCCAGCAGTGACTCCCAGGGGTCATTCTACGAGCAGTACTTC CASSDSQGSFYEQYF
. . TRBJ1-2 TRBV9 TGTGCCAGCAGCGTAGTACCGGGAAACTATGGCTACACCTTC CASSVVPGNYGYTF
. TRBD1 TRBJ2-1 TRBV2 TGTGCCAGCAGCCGGGACAGGGGCTTCAATGAGCAGTTCTTC CASSRDRGFNEQFF
once TRBD2 TRBJ2-3 TRBV24-1 TGTGCCACCAGTGATTATAGAGCGGGAAACACAGATACGCAGTATTTT CATSDYRAGNTDTQYF
. . TRBJ2-1 TRBV7-8 TGTGCCAGCAGCCATGCTCGGGGTCGCTACAATGAGCAGTTCTTC CASSHARGRYNEQFF
. . TRBJ2-7 TRBV7-2 TGTGCCAGCAGCTTAAGGGTGGGTTCGGGGGGCAGAGCCTACGAGCAGTACTTC CASSLRVGSGGRAYEQYF
. TRBD1 TRBJ1-3 TRBV9 TGTGCCAGCAGCTTAGGGGGCTTTGGAAACACCATATATTTT CASSLGGFGNTIYF
. TRBD1 TRBJ1-1 TRBV2 TGTGCCAGCAGTGAAACCCGAACAGGGGCCAAGAACACTGAAGCTTTCTTT CASSETRTGAKNTEAFF
. . TRBJ2-1 TRBV21-1 TGTGCCAGCAGCAACGACAGGGGGATAGCGGGGGCCGACTCCTACAATGAGCAGTTCTTC CASSNDRGIAGADSYNEQFF
. . TRBJ1-4 TRBV30 TGTGCCTGGAGCTGGGGGGGAGGTGAAAAACTGTTTTTT CAWSWGGGEKLFF
. . TRBJ1-5 TRBV30 TGTGCCTGGGGGGAAGGGGAAGGTCAGCCCCAGCATTTT CAWGEGEGQPQHF
. . TRBJ2-3 TRBV7-2 TGTGCCAGCAGCGTTACGGGGGGCACAGATACGCAGTATTTT CASSVTGGTDTQYF
. . TRBJ2-2 TRBV19 TGTGCCAGTAGCCAGAACACCGGGGAGCTGTTTTTT CASSQNTGELFF
. . TRBJ1-1 TRBV6-5 TGTGCAACACAGGGCGCACTGAACACTGAAGCTTTCTTT CATQGALNTEAFF
. . TRBJ2-1 TRBV11-2 TGTGCCAGCAGCACCAAACCAGGAGGAGAGCAGTTCTTC CASSTKPGGEQFF
few . TRBJ1-1 TRBV6-1 TGTGCCAGCAGTGAAAGGGACACAAAGTACACTGAAGCTTTCTTT CASSERDTKYTEAFF
. . TRBJ2-3 TRBV12-5 TGTGCTAGTGGTTTGGTAGAGGGGGGGAACAAGCAGTATTTT CASGLVEGGNKQYF
. TRBD1 TRBJ2-2 TRBV6-4 TGTGCCAGCAGTTTACAGGGGGCAGGAACCGGGGAGCTGTTTTTT CASSLQGAGTGELFF
. TRBD2 TRBJ2-5 TRBV7-2 TGTGCCAGCAGCCCCGGGACTAGCGGGGGGACCCAGTACTTC CASSPGTSGGTQYF
. TRBD2 TRBJ2-3 TRBV5-1 TGCGCAGCGGGGCGGGGGGACACAGATACGCAGTATTTT CAAGRGDTDTQYF
. . TRBJ2-7 TRBV7-2 TGTGCCAGCAGCCTAACCTACGAGCAGTACTTC CASSLTYEQYF
. . TRBJ2-4 TRBV29-1 TGCAGCGTTGATGGCAGGGGAGCCAAAAACATTCAGTACTTC CSVDGRGAKNIQYF
. TRBD2 TRBJ2-1 TRBV24-1 TGTGCCACCAGTTCACCAGCGGGGGAAATCAATGAGCAGTTCTTC CATSSPAGEINEQFF
. . TRBJ1-2 TRBV7-2 TGTGCCAGCAGCTCCCAGGGCTGGGACTATGGCTACACCTTC CASSSQGWDYGYTF
. . TRBJ2-3 TRBV4-2 TGTGCCAGCAGCCAAGATGGAGGGGGGGGCACAGATACGCAGTATTTT CASSQDGGGGTDTQYF
. TRBD1 TRBJ2-6 TRBV29-1 TGCAGCGTATGGACAGGGGAGACCTCTGGGGCCAACGTCCTGACTTTC CSVWTGETSGANVLTF
. TRBD2 TRBJ2-3 TRBV2 TGTGCCAGCAGTGAAGGTCTAGCGGGGGGGCTTAATACGCAGTATTTT CASSEGLAGGLNTQYF
. . TRBJ2-7 TRBV19 TGTGCCAGTAGTATAGCGGGCCCAGGGGCGATCTACGAGCAGTACTTC CASSIAGPGAIYEQYF
once TRBD1 TRBJ1-2 TRBV5-1 TGCGCCAGCAGCCCCGGGACAGGGACGTCAAACTATGGCTACACCTTC CASSPGTGTSNYGYTF
. . TRBJ2-7 TRBV25-1 TGTGCCAGCAGTGGTATCTACGAGCAGTACTTC CASSGIYEQYF
. TRBD1 TRBJ2-5 TRBV29-1 TGCAGCGCCTGGACAGGGGAGACCCAGTACTTC CSAWTGETQYF
. TRBD1 TRBJ2-7 TRBV3-1/TRBV3-2 TGTGCCAGCAGCCAGACAGGACAGGTCCCCTACGAGCAGTACTTC CASSQTGQVPYEQYF
. TRBD1 TRBJ1-3 TRBV19 TGTGCCAGTAGTATCAGGGGGAGTCGTGGAAACACCATATATTTT CASSIRGSRGNTIYF
. . TRBJ2-2 TRBV19 TGTGCCAGTAGTCCGCGCCGGGGAGAAACCGGGGAGCTGTTTTTT CASSPRRGETGELFF
. . TRBJ1-2 TRBV7-8 TGTGCCAGCAGCCCCGGGTCCTTTTACAACTATGGCTACACCTTC CASSPGSFYNYGYTF
. TRBD1 TRBJ1-1 TRBV5-6 TGTGCCAGCAGCTTGATGCAGGGGGTAGGCACTGAAGCTTTCTTT CASSLMQGVGTEAFF
. TRBD2 TRBJ2-2 TRBV30 TGTGCCTGGACTCCACCTGGACTAGCGGGGGAGACCGGGGAGCTGTTTTTT CAWTPPGLAGETGELFF
. . TRBJ2-7 TRBV29-1 TGCAGCGTTGAAGAAGGAAGAGGCGAGCAGTACTTC CSVEEGRGEQYF
. TRBD1 TRBJ1-4 TRBV5-1 TGCGCCAGCAGGCAGGGGGCGAGGGGAGAAAAACTGTTTTTT CASRQGARGEKLFF
. TRBD2 TRBJ2-5 TRBV5-5 TGTGCCAGCAGCTTGGGGTCTAGCGGGGGGTTGGAGACCCAGTACTTC CASSLGSSGGLETQYF
few . TRBJ2-2 TRBV18 TGTGCCAGCTCACCATCCCAGGGCAACACCGGGGAGCTGTTTTTT CASSPSQGNTGELFF
few TRBD1 TRBJ1-2 TRBV30 TGTGCCTGGTCGACAGGGGGGCCTGGGAACTATGGCTACACCTTC CAWSTGGPGNYGYTF